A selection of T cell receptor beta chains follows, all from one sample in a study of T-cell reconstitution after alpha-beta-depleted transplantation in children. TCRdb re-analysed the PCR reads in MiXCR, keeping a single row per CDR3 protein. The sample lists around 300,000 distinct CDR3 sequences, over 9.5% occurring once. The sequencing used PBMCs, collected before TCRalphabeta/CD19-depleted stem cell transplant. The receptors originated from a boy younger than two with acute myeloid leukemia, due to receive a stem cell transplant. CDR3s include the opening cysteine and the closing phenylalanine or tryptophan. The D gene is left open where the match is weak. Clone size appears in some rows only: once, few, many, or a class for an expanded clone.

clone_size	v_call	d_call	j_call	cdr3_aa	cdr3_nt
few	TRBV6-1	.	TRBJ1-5	CASSARDNQPQHF	TGTGCTAGCAGTGCCCGGGACAATCAGCCCCAGCATTTT
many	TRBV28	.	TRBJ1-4	CASSLHLATNEKLFF	TGTGCCAGCAGTTTACACCTCGCAACTAATGAAAAACTGTTTTTT
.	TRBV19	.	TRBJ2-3	CASMRGVSDTQYF	TGTGCCAGTATGAGGGGGGTCTCAGATACGCAGTATTTT
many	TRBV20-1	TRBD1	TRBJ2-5	CSARRGQGTETQYF	TGCAGTGCTAGACGGGGACAGGGTACGGAGACCCAGTACTTC
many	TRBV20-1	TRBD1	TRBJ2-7	CSARVGTGVYEQYF	TGCAGTGCTAGAGTGGGGACAGGGGTATACGAGCAGTACTTC
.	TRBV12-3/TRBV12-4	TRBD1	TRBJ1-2	CASTLETGTNYGYTF	TGTGCCAGCACCCTCGAGACAGGGACTAACTATGGCTACACCTTC
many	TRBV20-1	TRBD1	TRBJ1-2	CSARGDRGPANYGYTF	TGCAGTGCTAGAGGGGACAGGGGCCCAGCTAACTATGGCTACACCTTC
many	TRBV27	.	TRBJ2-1	CASRPTGSEQFF	TGTGCCAGCAGACCTACAGGGAGTGAGCAGTTCTTC
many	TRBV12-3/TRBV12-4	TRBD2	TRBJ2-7	CASSSTSGRVSYEQYF	TGTGCCAGCAGTTCAACTAGCGGGAGAGTTTCCTACGAGCAGTACTTC
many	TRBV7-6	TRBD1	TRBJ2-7	CASSGQGGVGEQYF	TGTGCCAGCAGCGGACAGGGCGGGGTTGGGGAGCAGTACTTC
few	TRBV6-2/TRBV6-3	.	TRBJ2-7	CASSYAGIVYEQYF	TGTGCCAGCAGTTACGCCGGGATTGTCTACGAGCAGTACTTC
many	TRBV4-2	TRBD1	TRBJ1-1	CASSQGDRELGKNTEAFF	TGTGCCAGCAGCCAAGGGGACAGGGAATTAGGTAAGAACACTGAAGCTTTCTTT
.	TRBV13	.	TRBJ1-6	CASSLGSLVSDSPLHF	TGTGCCAGCAGCTTGGGGTCATTGGTGTCGGATTCACCCCTCCACTTT
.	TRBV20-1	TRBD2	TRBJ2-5	CRARAGGAETQYF	TGCAGGGCTAGAGCGGGAGGGGCCGAGACCCAGTACTTC
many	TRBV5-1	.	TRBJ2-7	CASRKQDSYEQYF	TGCGCCAGCAGAAAACAGGACTCCTACGAGCAGTACTTC
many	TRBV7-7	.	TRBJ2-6	CASSLGTGGANVLTF	TGTGCTAGCAGCTTAGGGACCGGCGGGGCCAACGTCCTGACTTTC